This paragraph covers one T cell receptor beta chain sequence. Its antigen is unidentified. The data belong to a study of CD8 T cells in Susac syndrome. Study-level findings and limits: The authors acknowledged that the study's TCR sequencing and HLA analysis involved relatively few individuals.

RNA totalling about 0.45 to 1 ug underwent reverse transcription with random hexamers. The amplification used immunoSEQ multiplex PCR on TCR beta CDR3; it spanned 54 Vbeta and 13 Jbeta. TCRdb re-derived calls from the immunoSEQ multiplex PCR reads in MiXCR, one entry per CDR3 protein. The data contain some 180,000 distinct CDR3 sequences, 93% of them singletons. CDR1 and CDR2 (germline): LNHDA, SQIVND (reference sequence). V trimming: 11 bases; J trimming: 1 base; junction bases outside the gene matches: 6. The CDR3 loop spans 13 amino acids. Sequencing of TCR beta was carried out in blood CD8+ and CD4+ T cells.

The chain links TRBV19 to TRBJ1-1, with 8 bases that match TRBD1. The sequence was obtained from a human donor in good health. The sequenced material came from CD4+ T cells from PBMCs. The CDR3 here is CACSRGRNTEAFF. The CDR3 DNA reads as TGTGCCTGCTCCAGGGGGCGGAACACTGAAGCTTTCTTT.